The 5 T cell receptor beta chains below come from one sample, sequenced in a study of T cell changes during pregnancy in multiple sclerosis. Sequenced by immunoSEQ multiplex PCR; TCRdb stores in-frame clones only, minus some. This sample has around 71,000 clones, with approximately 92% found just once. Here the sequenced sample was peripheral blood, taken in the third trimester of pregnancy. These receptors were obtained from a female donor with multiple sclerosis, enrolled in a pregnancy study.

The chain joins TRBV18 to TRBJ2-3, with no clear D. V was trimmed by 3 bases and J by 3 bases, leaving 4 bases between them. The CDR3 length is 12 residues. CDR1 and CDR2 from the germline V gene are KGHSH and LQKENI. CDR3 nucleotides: TGTGCCAGCTCACCCAGGACAGATACGCAGTATTTT. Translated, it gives CASSPRTDTQYF.

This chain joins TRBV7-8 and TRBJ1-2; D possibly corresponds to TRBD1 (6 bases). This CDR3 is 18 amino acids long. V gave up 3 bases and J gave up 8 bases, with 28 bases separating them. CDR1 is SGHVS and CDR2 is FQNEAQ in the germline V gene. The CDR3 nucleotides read TGTGCCAGCAGCTTGTTCCCGCGGGGGGGCGCCTTGGGTAGGGGCTACACCTTC. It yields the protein CASSLFPRGGALGRGYTF.

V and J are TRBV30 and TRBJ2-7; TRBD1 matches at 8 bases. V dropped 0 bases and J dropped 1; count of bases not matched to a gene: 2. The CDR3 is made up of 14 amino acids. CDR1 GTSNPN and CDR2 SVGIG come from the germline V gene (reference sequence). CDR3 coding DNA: TGTGCCTGGAGTGTAGGGACAGGTTCCTACGAGCAGTACTTC. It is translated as CAWSVGTGSYEQYF.

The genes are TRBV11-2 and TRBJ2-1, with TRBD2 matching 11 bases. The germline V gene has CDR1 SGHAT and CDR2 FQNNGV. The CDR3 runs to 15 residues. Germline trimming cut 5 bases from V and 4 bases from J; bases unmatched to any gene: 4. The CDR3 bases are TGTGCCAGCAGCCCGACTAGCGGGATGTACAATGAGCAGTTCTTC. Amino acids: CASSPTSGMYNEQFF.

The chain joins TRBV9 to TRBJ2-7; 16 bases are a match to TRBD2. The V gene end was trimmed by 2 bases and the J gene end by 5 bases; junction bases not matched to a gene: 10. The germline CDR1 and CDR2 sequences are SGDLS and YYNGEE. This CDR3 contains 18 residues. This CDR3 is CASSVGPGTSGRADEQYF. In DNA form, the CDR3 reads TGTGCCAGCAGCGTCGGCCCCGGGACTAGCGGGAGGGCCGACGAGCAGTACTTC.